The rows below give T cell receptor beta chains drawn from one sample of a study of shared clonotypes between healthy human individuals. Clones were sequenced by immunoSEQ multiplex PCR, and TCRdb holds only the in-frame ones, with some missing. The top ten hold 0.13% of the sample, which has just over 2,000,000 clones, around 95% seen once. The sequenced sample consisted of naive CD4+ T cells sorted from blood. These TCRs come from a man between 18 and 35 years old in good health. Both conserved end residues are part of each CDR3. Each record gives: V gene, J gene, CDR3 protein.

TRBV7-2,TRBJ2-1,CASSLAGVGNEQFF
TRBV18,TRBJ1-6,CASSPGGGNSPLHF
TRBV14,TRBJ2-7,CASSQSYEQYF
TRBV30,TRBJ2-5,CAWTSGGRGETQYF
TRBV6-6,TRBJ1-2,CASSYSRQGTDYGYTF
TRBV10-3,TRBJ2-1,CATMTGVGEQFF
TRBV4-2,TRBJ1-1,CASSQDGRGMMNTEAFF
TRBV5-1,TRBJ1-3,CASSSNMDISGNTIYF
TRBV7-2,TRBJ1-1,CASSSRDGNTEAFF
TRBV6-1,TRBJ2-7,CASSPGLAGYEQYF
TRBV18,TRBJ2-2,CASSPPGTGFNTGELFF
TRBV2,TRBJ1-4,CASSLRQGATNEKLFF
TRBV6-1,TRBJ1-4,CATCRDATNEKLFF
TRBV11-2,TRBJ2-7,CASGPRVYEQYF
TRBV10-3,TRBJ2-5,CAIEGEAKTQYF
TRBV6-5,TRBJ1-6,CASSTGTGDSPLHF
TRBV2,TRBJ1-1,CASSVFEGAGTEAFF
TRBV7-9,TRBJ1-6,CASSPGIGTLGNSPLHF
TRBV20-1,TRBJ1-1,CSALGATEAFF
TRBV5-1,TRBJ2-3,CASSLDALGTDTQYF
TRBV7-9,TRBJ1-2,CASSLNGALGIGNYGYTF
TRBV30,TRBJ2-1,CAWLRPPANEQFF
TRBV9,TRBJ1-5,CASSVGGQLNQPQHF
TRBV5-6,TRBJ1-3,CASSLLSGDGNTIYF
TRBV19,TRBJ2-7,CASSVGRYYEQYF
TRBV6-6,TRBJ1-2,CASSAPGQGAGGYTF
TRBV7-5,TRBJ1-2,CARSPRVGSKPPLF
TRBV5-1,TRBJ2-3,CASSLGQGADTQYF
TRBV9,TRBJ1-2,CASSAQGSGNYGYTF
TRBV9,TRBJ2-7,CASSVQPGQGYEQYF
TRBV20-1,TRBJ1-2,CSEASGYTF
TRBV7-8,TRBJ2-3,CASSRSGGTDTQYF
TRBV5-1,TRBJ1-4,CASTKQGAGTNEKLFF
TRBV10-3,TRBJ2-5,CAISGGAPETQYF
TRBV25-1,TRBJ2-1,CASSDPTGGAGGYHEQFF
TRBV6-1,TRBJ2-7,CASRAGQRPYEQYF
TRBV10-3,TRBJ2-3,CAIIDGLTDTQYF
TRBV6-1,TRBJ1-3,CASSAKSIQSGNTIYF
TRBV18,TRBJ2-3,CASSPGTGGITDTQYF
TRBV27,TRBJ2-3,CASSRGIATDTQYF
TRBV7-2,TRBJ2-1,CASKNTGLLSYEQFF
TRBV10-3,TRBJ1-1,CAISGTGYTEAFF
TRBV2,TRBJ2-7,CASTKEGSGSSYEQYF